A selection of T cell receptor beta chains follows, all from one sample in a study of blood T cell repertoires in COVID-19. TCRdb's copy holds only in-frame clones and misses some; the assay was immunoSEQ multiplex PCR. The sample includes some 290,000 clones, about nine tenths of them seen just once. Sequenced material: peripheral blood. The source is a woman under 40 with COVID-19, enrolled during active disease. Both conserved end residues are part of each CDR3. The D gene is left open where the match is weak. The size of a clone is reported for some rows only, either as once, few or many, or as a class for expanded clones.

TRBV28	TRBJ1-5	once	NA	TGTGCCAGCAGTTTTTCCGGAGATCAGCCCCAGCATTTT	CASSFSGDQPQHF
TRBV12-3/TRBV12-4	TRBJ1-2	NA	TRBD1	TGTGCCAGCAGTACGTACAGGGGAGGCTACACCTTC	CASSTYRGGYTF
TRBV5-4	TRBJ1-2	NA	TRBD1	TGTGCCAGCAGTTTAGACAGGGCAGCTAACTATGGCTACACCTTC	CASSLDRAANYGYTF
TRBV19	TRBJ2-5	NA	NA	TGTGCCAGTAGCCCAAACGAGGTCTGGGAGACCCAGTACTTC	CASSPNEVWETQYF
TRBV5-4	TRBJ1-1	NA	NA	TGTGCCAGCAGCTTGGTGGGGGGGTACAACACTGAAGCTTTCTTT	CASSLVGGYNTEAFF
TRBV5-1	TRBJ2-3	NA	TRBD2	TGCGCCAGCAGCTTGGCCGGCGGGAGGGGTGTAGATACGCAGTATTTT	CASSLAGGRGVDTQYF
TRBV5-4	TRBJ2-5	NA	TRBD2	TGTGCCAGCAGCTTGGACCCTCCTAGCGGACTACTCCAAGAGACCCAGTACTTC	CASSLDPPSGLLQETQYF
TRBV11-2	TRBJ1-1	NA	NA	TGTGCCAGCAGCTTAGATCCCGGGGTGAGCACTGAAGCTTTCTTT	CASSLDPGVSTEAFF
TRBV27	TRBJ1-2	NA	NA	TGTGCCAGCAGTTTATCGGGGCCAGCAAACTATGGCTACACCTTC	CASSLSGPANYGYTF
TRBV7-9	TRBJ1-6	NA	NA	TGTGCCAGCCTAGGCGGCCCCCTTAATTCACCCCTCCACTTT	CASLGGPLNSPLHF
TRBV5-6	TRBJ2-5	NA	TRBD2	TGTGCCAGCAGCAGGGTAGCGGGAATGGAGACCCAGTACTTC	CASSRVAGMETQYF
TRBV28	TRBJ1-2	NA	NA	TGTGCCAGCAGAAGACCTAACGGGAACTATGGCTACACCTTC	CASRRPNGNYGYTF
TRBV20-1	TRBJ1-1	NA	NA	TGCAGTGCCGACGGGAGTACTGAAGCTTTCTTT	CSADGSTEAFF
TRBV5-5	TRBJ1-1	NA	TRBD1	TGTGCCAGCAGCTTGGGTGGGGGGACAGGGGAAGCTTTCTTT	CASSLGGGTGEAFF
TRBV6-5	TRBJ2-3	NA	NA	TGTGCCAGCAGTTACTCGCCAGGTCTTCCTACGCAGTATTTT	CASSYSPGLPTQYF
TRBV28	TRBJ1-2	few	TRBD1	TGTGCCAGCAGAAAAAGACAGGGTCTTATCTATGGCTACACCTTC	CASRKRQGLIYGYTF
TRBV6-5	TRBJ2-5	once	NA	TGTGCCAGCAGAGCCAACGGGGGTTACCAAGAGACCCAGTACTTC	CASRANGGYQETQYF
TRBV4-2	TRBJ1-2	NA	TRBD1	TGTGCCAGCAGCCACCTACAGGGGGGGGGTGGCTACACCTTC	CASSHLQGGGGYTF
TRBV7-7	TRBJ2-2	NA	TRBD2	TGTGCCAGCAGCCCGCGGGGACTAGCGGGCACCGGGGAGCTGTTTTTT	CASSPRGLAGTGELFF
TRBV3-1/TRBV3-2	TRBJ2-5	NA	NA	TGTGCCAGCAGCCAAGATGTCAGGGGCGAGACCCAGTACTTC	CASSQDVRGETQYF
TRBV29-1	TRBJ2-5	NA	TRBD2	TGCAGCGCCGGACTAGTGGGGGGGAAGACCCAGTACTTC	CSAGLVGGKTQYF
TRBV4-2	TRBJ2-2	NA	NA	TGTGCCAGTTCGGATAGACAGCTCGCGAACACCGGGGAGCTGTTTTTT	CASSDRQLANTGELFF
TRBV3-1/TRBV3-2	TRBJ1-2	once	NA	TGTGCCAGCACCCCCGCGGGGGGCAATTATGGCTACACCTTC	CASTPAGGNYGYTF
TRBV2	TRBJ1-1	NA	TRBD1	TGTGCCAGCAGTCTACAGGGGTACACTGAAGCTTTCTTT	CASSLQGYTEAFF
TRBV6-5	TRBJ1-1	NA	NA	TGTGCCAGCAGTAGACAGGCCCTTATGAACACTGAAGCTTTCTTT	CASSRQALMNTEAFF
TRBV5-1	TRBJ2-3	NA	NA	TGCGCCAGCAGCTTGGGGGGCAGCCTCACAGATACGCAGTATTTT	CASSLGGSLTDTQYF
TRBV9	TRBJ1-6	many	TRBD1	TGTGCCAGCAGCGTAGGACAGGGGGATAATTCACCCCTCCACTTT	CASSVGQGDNSPLHF
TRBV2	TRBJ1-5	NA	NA	TGTGCCAGTGGAACCGACGGACTCCTCAATCAGCCCCAGCATTTT	CASGTDGLLNQPQHF
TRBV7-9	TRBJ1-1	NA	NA	TGTGCCAGCAGCTCGCCCCAAGGAGGGGAACTAGTACTAGCTTTCTTT	CASSSPQGGELVLAFF
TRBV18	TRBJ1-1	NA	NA	TGTGCCAGCTCACCCTCTAAGAACACTGAAGCTTTCTTT	CASSPSKNTEAFF
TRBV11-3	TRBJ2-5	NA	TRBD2	TGTGCCAGCAGCGCAGGGACTAGCGGTTGGACGAAAGAGACCCAGTACTTC	CASSAGTSGWTKETQYF
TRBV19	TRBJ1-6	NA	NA	TGTGCCAGTAGGAACCAGTATAATTCACCCCTCCACTTT	CASRNQYNSPLHF
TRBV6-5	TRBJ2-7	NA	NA	TGTGCCAGCAGTTACTCGCCTGAACAGGCCCGCTACGAGCAGTACTTC	CASSYSPEQARYEQYF
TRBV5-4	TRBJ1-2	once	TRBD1	TGTGCCAGCAGCATCGACCGAAGGGACAGGGATAGTGGCTACACCTTC	CASSIDRRDRDSGYTF
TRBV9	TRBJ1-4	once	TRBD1	TGTGCCAGCAGCGTGTCCGGACAGGGGTTCACTAATGAAAAACTGTTTTTT	CASSVSGQGFTNEKLFF
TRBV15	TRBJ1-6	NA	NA	TGTGCCACCAGCCCCCCAGGAAAGAATTCACCCCTCCACTTT	CATSPPGKNSPLHF
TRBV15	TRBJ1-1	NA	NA	TGTGCCACCAGCGGGAGACATGGAGATCTGAACACTGAAGCTTTCTTT	CATSGRHGDLNTEAFF
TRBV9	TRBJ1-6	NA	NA	TGTGCCAGCAGCGTAGCTGGTGAGAATTCACCCCTCCACTTT	CASSVAGENSPLHF
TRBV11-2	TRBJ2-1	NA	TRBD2	TGTGCCAGCAGCCCCGAGCGGGGCGCCTACAATGAGCAGTTCTTC	CASSPERGAYNEQFF
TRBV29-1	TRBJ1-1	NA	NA	TGCAGCTCGACTTCGGTCACTGAAGCTTTCTTT	CSSTSVTEAFF
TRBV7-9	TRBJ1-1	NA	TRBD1	TGTGCCAGCAGCCGACAGGGGCAGGACACTGAAGCTTTCTTT	CASSRQGQDTEAFF
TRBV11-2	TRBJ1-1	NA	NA	TGTGCCAGCAGCCTAGAGGCCAGGGTGAACACTGAAGCTTTCTTT	CASSLEARVNTEAFF
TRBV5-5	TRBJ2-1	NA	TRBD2	TGTGCCAGCAGCTATGCGACTAGCGAGTACAATGAGCAGTTCTTC	CASSYATSEYNEQFF
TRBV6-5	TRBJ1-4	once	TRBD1	TGTGCCAGCAGGACAGGGTATAATGAAAAACTGTTTTTT	CASRTGYNEKLFF
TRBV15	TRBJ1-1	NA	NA	TGTGCCACCAGAACGCGGAACACTGAAGCTTTCTTT	CATRTRNTEAFF
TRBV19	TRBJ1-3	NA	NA	TGTGCCAGTACTCAGGGCGGAAACTCTGGAAACACCATATATTTT	CASTQGGNSGNTIYF
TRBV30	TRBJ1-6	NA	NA	TGTGCCTGGAAATTTGGGGTGGCAGGGAATTCACCCCTCCACTTT	CAWKFGVAGNSPLHF
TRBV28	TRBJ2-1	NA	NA	TGTGCCAGCAGTTTTCCGGGCAATGAGCAGTTCTTC	CASSFPGNEQFF
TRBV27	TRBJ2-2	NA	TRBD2	TGTGCCAGCAGTCGAGGGACTAGCGGGATTTCCACCGGGGAGCTGTTTTTT	CASSRGTSGISTGELFF
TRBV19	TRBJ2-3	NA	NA	TGTGCCAGTAGTTTCGGGGGAAATACGCAGTATTTT	CASSFGGNTQYF
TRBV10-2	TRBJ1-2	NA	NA	TGCGCCAGCAGTGAGGCCAGGGTCAATGGCTACACCTTC	CASSEARVNGYTF
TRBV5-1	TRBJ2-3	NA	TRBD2	TGCGCCAGCCGGACTAGCGACCGCACAGATACGCAGTATTTT	CASRTSDRTDTQYF